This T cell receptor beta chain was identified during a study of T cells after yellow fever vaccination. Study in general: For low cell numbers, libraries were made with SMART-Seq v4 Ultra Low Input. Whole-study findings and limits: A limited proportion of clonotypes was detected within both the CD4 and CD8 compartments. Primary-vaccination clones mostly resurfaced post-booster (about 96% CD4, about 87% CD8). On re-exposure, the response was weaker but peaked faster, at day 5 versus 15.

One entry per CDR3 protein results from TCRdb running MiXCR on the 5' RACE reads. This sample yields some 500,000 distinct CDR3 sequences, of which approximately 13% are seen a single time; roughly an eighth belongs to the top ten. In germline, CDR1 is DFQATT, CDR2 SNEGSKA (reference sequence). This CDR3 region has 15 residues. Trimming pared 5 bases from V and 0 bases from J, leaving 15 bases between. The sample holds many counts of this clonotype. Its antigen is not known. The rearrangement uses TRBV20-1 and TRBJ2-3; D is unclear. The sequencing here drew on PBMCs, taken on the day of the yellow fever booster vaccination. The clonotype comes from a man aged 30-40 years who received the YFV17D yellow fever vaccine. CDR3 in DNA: TGCAGTGCTTCCACTCATGAGGACAGCACAGATACGCAGTATTTT. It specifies CSASTHEDSTDTQYF.